Detailed here is one TCR beta chain. Its target is not known. The CDR3 extends over 15 amino acids. With V trimmed by 1 base and J by 1 base, 4 bases remained unmatched. Germline CDR1 reads SGHRS; CDR2 reads YFSETQ. TCRdb re-called the reads with MiXCR, one entry per CDR3 protein. Altogether hundreds of thousands of distinct CDR3 sequences are present, 25% to 30% being singletons, with the ten largest covering 15% to 25%. The sample comes from a study of T cell repertoires in cytomegalovirus infection. Study-wide findings and caveats: There were carriers of CMV plus the relevant HLA, and cumulative public TCR beta family frequency identified them.

The clonotype originates from a human donor in good health (CMV status not recorded). Some clones in this sample may be carry-over from other donors' samples. The starting material was cultured PBMCs, obtained from culture after CMV antigen stimulation. The V gene is TRBV5-1, the J gene TRBJ2-5, with TRBD1 identical over 7 bases. The CDR3 nucleotides are TGCGCCAGCAGCTTGACCGGGACAGTCCAAGAGACCCAGTACTTC. Protein product: CASSLTGTVQETQYF.